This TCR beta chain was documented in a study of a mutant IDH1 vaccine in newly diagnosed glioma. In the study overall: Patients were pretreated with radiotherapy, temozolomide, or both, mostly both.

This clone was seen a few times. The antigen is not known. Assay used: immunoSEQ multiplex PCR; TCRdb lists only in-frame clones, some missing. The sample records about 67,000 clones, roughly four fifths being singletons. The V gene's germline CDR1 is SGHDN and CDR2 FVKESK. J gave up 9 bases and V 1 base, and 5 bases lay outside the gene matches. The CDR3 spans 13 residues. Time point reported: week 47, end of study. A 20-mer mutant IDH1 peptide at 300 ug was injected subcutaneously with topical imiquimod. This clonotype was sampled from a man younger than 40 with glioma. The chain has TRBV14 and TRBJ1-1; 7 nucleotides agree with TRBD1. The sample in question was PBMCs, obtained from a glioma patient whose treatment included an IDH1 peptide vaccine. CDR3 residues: CASSQVGTDKAFF. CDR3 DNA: TGTGCCAGCAGCCAAGTGGGGACAGACAAAGCTTTCTTT. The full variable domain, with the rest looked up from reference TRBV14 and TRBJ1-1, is EAGVTQFPSHSVIEKGQTVTLRCDPISGHDNLYWYRRVMGKEIKFLLHFVKESKQDESGMPNNRFLAERTGGTYSTLKVQPAELEDSGVYFCASSQVGTDKAFFGQGTRLTVV.